This T cell receptor (beta chain) is from a study of response to subunit inactivated influenza vaccine. Findings and limits, study-wide: Authors suggested each seasonal influenza vaccination recruits few new T cells.

This clonotype was picked up a small number of times. Its antigen is currently unknown. TCRdb re-called the RT-PCR reads through MiXCR, storing one row per CDR3 protein. The sample lists 800,000 to 1,000,000 distinct CDR3 sequences, around 21% occurring once. The CDR3 consists of 12 residues. The V end lost 5 bases, the J end lost 8 bases, and 13 bases lay between the germline ends. In germline, CDR1 is SQVTM, CDR2 ANQGSEA. The sequencing used PBMCs from blood, collected 5 days after vaccination. The chain combines TRBV29-1 with TRBJ2-1, with D possibly being TRBD2 (5 bases). This sequence originates from a man aged 50-60 years who received an inactivated influenza vaccine. The CDR3 DNA reads as TGCAGCGTTTGTCCCGGGATCGATGAGCAGTTCTTC. Translation: CSVCPGIDEQFF.